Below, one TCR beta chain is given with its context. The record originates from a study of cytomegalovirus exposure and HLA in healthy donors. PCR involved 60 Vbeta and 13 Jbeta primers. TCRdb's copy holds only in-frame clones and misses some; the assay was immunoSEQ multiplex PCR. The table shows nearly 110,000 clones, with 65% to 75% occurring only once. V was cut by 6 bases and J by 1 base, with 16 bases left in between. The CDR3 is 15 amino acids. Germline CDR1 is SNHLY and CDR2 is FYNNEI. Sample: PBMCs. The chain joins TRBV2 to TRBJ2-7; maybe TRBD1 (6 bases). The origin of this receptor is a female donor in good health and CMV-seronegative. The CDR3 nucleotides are TGTGCCAGCAGCCTGGGTTTAGGGGGATCCTACGAGCAGTACTTC. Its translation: CASSLGLGGSYEQYF. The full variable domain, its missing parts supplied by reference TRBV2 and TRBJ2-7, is EPEVTQTPSHQVTQMGQEVILRCVPISNHLYFYWYRQILGQKVEFLVSFYNNEISEKSEIFDDQFSVERPDGSNFTLKIRSTKLEDSAMYFCASSLGLGGSYEQYFGPGTRLTVT.